The present TCR beta chain was sequenced within a study of T cell changes during pregnancy in multiple sclerosis. Profiled with immunoSEQ multiplex PCR; TCRdb holds only in-frame clones, not every one. The table has 100,000 to 110,000 clones, 92% seen once. This CDR3 contains 13 residues. Trimming removed 1 base from V and 4 bases from J, with 7 bases in between. Germline values: CDR1 SGHTA, CDR2 FQGNSA. The clonotype comes from a female donor with multiple sclerosis, enrolled in a pregnancy study. The specimen was peripheral blood, collected after pregnancy. The chain recombines TRBV7-2 with TRBJ1-2; D uncertain. The CDR3 DNA follows: TGTGCCAGCAGCTTAGATGGACTCTATGGCTACACCTTC. Protein sequence: CASSLDGLYGYTF.